These T cell receptor beta chains were read from a single sample in a study of blood T cell repertoires in COVID-19. Generated by immunoSEQ multiplex PCR, the TCRdb table keeps only in-frame clones and is missing some. The sample carries around 27,000 clones, about 86% recorded once. The material sequenced was peripheral blood. The source of these receptors is a human donor in a cohort sampled during active COVID-19. Both conserved end residues are part of each CDR3. Clone size is shown for a subset of rows, as once, few, many or a class of expanded clone.

>TRBV27|NA|TRBJ2-1
CASSLALVGSNEQFF
>TRBV18|NA|TRBJ2-1
CASSPGQGAVGEQFF
>TRBV5-4|NA|TRBJ2-3
CASSRPGQGGDTQYF
>TRBV2|NA|TRBJ1-5
CASTDRQGGNQPQHF
>TRBV7-2|few|TRBJ2-7
CASSPTGTGWIEQYF
>TRBV6-6|NA|TRBJ2-7
CASSGLLRQVSYEQYF
>TRBV7-6|NA|TRBJ2-1
CASSLAGQGPNNEQFF
>TRBV6-6|NA|TRBJ1-4
CASSYSRPSPSEKLFF
>TRBV20-1|NA|TRBJ2-1
CSAARPQFF
>TRBV10-1|NA|TRBJ1-1
CASSPGGSGEAFF
>TRBV7-8|few|TRBJ1-4
CASSLASQGGEKLFF
>TRBV27|NA|TRBJ2-3
CASSLSWRGGGDTQYF
>TRBV9|NA|TRBJ2-1
CASSVRGSGRDEQFF
>TRBV25-1|NA|TRBJ1-2
CASSETTRDYGYTF
>TRBV5-1|NA|TRBJ2-3
CASSTPGGDTQYF
>TRBV7-9|NA|TRBJ2-7
CASSLQGYEQYF
>TRBV6-5|NA|TRBJ2-7
CASSSTGNTYEQYF
>TRBV27|few|TRBJ1-6
CASSLIGSSYNSPLHF
>TRBV5-6|NA|TRBJ1-2
CASSPGGAPAPANYGYTF
>TRBV13|NA|TRBJ2-3
CASSLFQGGLALGNTQYF
>TRBV19|NA|TRBJ1-1
CASSIENSLNTEAFF
>TRBV5-4|NA|TRBJ2-2
CASSLGQGAGELFF
>TRBV19|NA|TRBJ2-7
CASSIGRDRGHEQYF
>TRBV7-9|NA|TRBJ2-7
CASSALLEQYF
>TRBV20-1|NA|TRBJ1-1
CSADGDTEAFF
>TRBV29-1|NA|TRBJ2-1
CSVADTLYNEQFF
>TRBV7-9|NA|TRBJ1-2
CASSRGGQGAHGYTF
>TRBV24-1|once|TRBJ2-1
CATSDPSGTGASDEQFF
>TRBV9|NA|TRBJ2-3
CASSAVIAGPTDTQYF
>TRBV3-1/TRBV3-2|NA|TRBJ2-1
CASSLAGGEQFF
>TRBV9|NA|TRBJ1-1
CASSPRGNSEAFF
>TRBV18|NA|TRBJ1-6
CASSRDRDASLEPLHF
>TRBV6-6|NA|TRBJ2-1
CASSRDSYNEQFF
>TRBV11-2|NA|TRBJ1-4
CASTVGQGSEKLFF
>TRBV25-1|NA|TRBJ2-5
CASSEYGTGLETQYF
>TRBV29-1|NA|TRBJ1-2
CSGTQGGGYTF
>TRBV19|once|TRBJ2-3
CASTLRRWGTDTQYF
>TRBV5-1|NA|TRBJ1-4
CASSLEGATNEKLFF